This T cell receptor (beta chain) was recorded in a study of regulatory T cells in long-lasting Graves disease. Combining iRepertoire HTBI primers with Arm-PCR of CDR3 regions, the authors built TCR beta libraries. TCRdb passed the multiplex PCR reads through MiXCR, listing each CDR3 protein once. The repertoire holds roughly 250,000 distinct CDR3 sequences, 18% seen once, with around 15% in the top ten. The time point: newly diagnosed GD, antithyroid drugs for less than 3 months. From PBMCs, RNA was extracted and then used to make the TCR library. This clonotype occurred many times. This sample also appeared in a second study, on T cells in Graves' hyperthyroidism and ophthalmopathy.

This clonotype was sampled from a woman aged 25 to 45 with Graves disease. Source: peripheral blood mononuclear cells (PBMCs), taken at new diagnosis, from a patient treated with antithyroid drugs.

The CDR3 DNA reads TGCGCCAGCAGCTCGACGGGAATCTATGGCTACACCTTC. This translates into CASSSTGIYGYTF. V usage is TRBV5-1 and J usage is TRBJ1-2; D is unresolved. From germline, CDR1 is SGHRS and CDR2 YFSETQ. V lost 3 bases and J lost 4, with 10 bases in between. CDR3 length: 13 amino acids.